This TCR beta chain was recovered during a study of cytomegalovirus exposure and HLA in healthy donors. These donors counted as nominally healthy when sampled, but unrecorded immune exposures were likely. The study ran its PCR with 60 Vbeta and 13 Jbeta primers. As originally analysed: Later work found 80 million or so unique TCR beta chains, with roughly 11 million shared. Using immunoSEQ multiplex PCR, the repertoire was profiled, and TCRdb retains in-frame clones only, with some absent. The V and J calls and the clone size are those of that table, but D and trimming were determined from the DNA. The sample yields under 200,000 clones, approximately 79% seen once. Points from the study as a whole: Segments of the TCR beta V type were, in most cases, productive about 87% or about 30% of the time in an earlier analysis. Donor immune exposure was known only as CMV serostatus.

The V end was cut by 1 base, the J end by 1 base, with 4 bases between. This CDR3 has 14 residues. CDR1 is LGHNA and CDR2 is YNFKEQ in the germline V gene. As concerns this clone: Antigen specificity is unknown.

The sequenced material came from PBMCs. The TCR was taken from a woman aged 40 to 50 in good health and CMV-seronegative. The chain employs TRBV4-2 and TRBJ2-2; D not certain. In DNA form, the CDR3 reads TGTGCCAGCAGCCAAGCGGGGAACACCGGGGAGCTGTTTTTT. As protein: CASSQAGNTGELFF.